This T cell receptor (beta chain) was recorded in a study of T cells in Graves' hyperthyroidism and ophthalmopathy. TCR beta CDR3 regions were amplified from RNA. HTBI primers were the set used in a first-round RT-PCR of the TCR CDR3. TCRdb analysed the multiplex PCR reads with MiXCR anew, one entry per CDR3 protein. In the table there are 360,000 or so distinct CDR3 sequences, approximately 19% of which are singletons. Trimming removed 7 bases from V and 7 bases from J; junction bases left unmatched: 7. In germline, CDR1 is ENHRY, CDR2 SYGVKD. This CDR3 spans 13 amino acids. The sample taken for sequencing was blood. The clonotype comes from a woman aged 18-29 years with Graves' hyperthyroidism. The chain links TRBV10-3 to TRBJ1-5, with TRBD1 matching over 7 bases. The CDR3 loop reads CAITQGVGQPQHF. The CDR3 DNA sequence: TGTGCCATCACCCAGGGGGTGGGGCAGCCCCAGCATTTT.